This T cell receptor beta chain stems from a study of T cell repertoires in cytomegalovirus infection (dated 2019 in TCRdb). In the study overall: Donor HLA type was relevant to the analysis, because carriage of CMV infection together with the matching HLA type was indicated by public TCR beta signatures.

Notes on this clonotype: The clone's antigen remains unknown. The input lacks base qualities; no much larger clone sits a single base away.

Trimming removed 5 bases from V and 4 bases from J; the gene matches leave 6 bases unexplained. The CDR3 sequence holds 16 residues, the cysteine and phenylalanine included. The kept DNA is CDR3 alone, 48 bases in frame from the first base. Via the germline V gene, CDR1 is SGHTA and CDR2 FQGTGA. The full study reports these points: Cumulative frequency of public TCR beta family members discriminated carriers of CMV infection plus the relevant HLA type in this cohort and an independent approximately 350-donor cohort. The ex vivo response was dominated by HLA-C-restricted CMV-specific TCR beta clonotypes, which also provided the single most frequent clonotype in two of eight donors.

This sample was sequenced with an Illumina HiSeq 1500. TCRdb trimmed the raw reads at Q25, called clones with MiXCR and kept productive beta chains. When rows share a CDR3 protein, they turn into one entry using the most common DNA and genes. Across this sample there are approximately 500,000 distinct CDR3 sequences, with 10% to 12% seen only once. The ten largest clones capture approximately 10% of the sample. This clonotype was obtained from a human donor in good health (CMV status not recorded). Some clones in this sample may be carry-over from other donors' samples. Rearrangement joined TRBV7-3 to TRBJ2-1; TRBD2 agrees with 12 junctional bases. Sequencing was carried out using PBMCs. The CDR3 protein is CASSPLAGGRYNEQFF. The DNA sequence is TGTGCCAGCAGCCCCCTAGCGGGAGGGAGATACAATGAGCAGTTCTTC.